This TCR beta chain comes out of a study of HIV-infected patients and healthy controls. Study-wide findings and caveats: Eight alpha and eight beta V genes differed significantly in mean usage between HIV-infected patients and controls. Unequal distinct sequence numbers between patients and controls complicated comparisons.

CDR1 is LGHDT and CDR2 is YNNKEL in the germline V gene (reference sequence). V shed 4 bases and J shed 1 base, with 7 bases lying between them. The CDR3 extends over 13 amino acids. All unsorted peripheral T cells were captured because whole blood was used without fractionation. cDNA was made from 500 ng RNA using alpha and beta constant primers. Using multiplexing indices, alpha and beta chain libraries were generated apart by chain-specific third strand synthesis. A short first PCR added P5 and P7 adapter elements and a second index. A single record per CDR3 protein comes from TCRdb applying MiXCR to the 5' RACE reads. The data contain 13,000 or so distinct CDR3 sequences, roughly 9.9% of them singletons. At least ten counts were recorded for this clonotype. The antigen is undetermined.

This chain joins TRBV3-1 and TRBJ1-1; the D is unclear. The TCR was taken from an adult in good health. The specimen sequenced was blood. CDR3 sequence reads: CASSLTTNTEAFF. The CDR3 nucleotides are TGTGCCAGCAGCCTTACCACGAACACTGAAGCTTTCTTT.